This T cell receptor (beta chain) was captured by sequencing in a study of tumor-infiltrating lymphocytes in localized non-small cell lung cancer. Across the study: Several tumor histologies, both smoking statuses, and some post-neoadjuvant chemotherapy samples were included. Resected tumor was paired with non-adjacent uninvolved lung from the same patient. Study observations and caveats: Different pieces of the same tissue were used for each assay. Compared with uninvolved lung, tumors showed higher T cell infiltration by TCRbeta sequencing.

Assay: immunoSEQ multiplex PCR; the TCRdb copy retains only in-frame clones and omits some. This table holds about 8,900 clones, 65% to 80% found once. The CDR3 is 13 amino acids. Trimming took off 3 bases at V and 6 bases at J, with 12 bases between the two ends. Germline lookup yields CDR1 SGHDN and CDR2 FVKESK. As concerns this clone: What it recognizes is unknown.

The gene calls are TRBV14 and TRBJ2-7; the D gene is possibly TRBD1 (6 bases). The sequenced sample consisted of uninvolved lung tissue not adjacent to the tumor. The TCR originated in a human donor with non-small cell lung cancer. In DNA, the CDR3 is TGTGCCAGCAGCCAGGTGGACAGTTCCGAGCAGTACTTC. Residues: CASSQVDSSEQYF. The full variable domain, its missing parts supplied by reference TRBV14 and TRBJ2-7, is EAGVTQFPSHSVIEKGQTVTLRCDPISGHDNLYWYRRVMGKEIKFLLHFVKESKQDESGMPNNRFLAERTGGTYSTLKVQPAELEDSGVYFCASSQVDSSEQYFGPGTRLTVT.